This T cell receptor beta chain originates from a study of post-analysis software for immune sequencing data (dated by TCRdb to 2015 to 2017). Notes on the research overall: Disease courses on record covered relapsing-remitting, secondary progressive and progressive-relapsing multiple sclerosis, though some patients had no subtype annotation. A subset of samples was prepared in parallel using single-end sample barcoding, then pooled and co-amplified after Illumina adapter ligation. The patient repertoires were compared against 11 previously published healthy control repertoires obtained from donors aged about 6 to 28 years.

Including cysteine and phenylalanine, the CDR3 has 16 amino acids. The CDR3 DNA has 48 bases and is translated from base 1. V sheds 0 bases and J sheds 3 bases, leaving 12 bases between their ends. The germline V gene yields ENHRY for CDR1 and SYGVKD for CDR2. Library construction relied on PCR. The instrument was an Illumina HiSeq 2500. To reduce PCR and sequencing biases, unique molecular identifiers were built into the TCR beta cDNA libraries. Some 500,000 cDNA molecules were obtained for every 1 to 10 million input T cells, so each molecule roughly corresponded to one T cell. The same protocol used for the earlier healthy control dataset was applied to prepare and sequence the patient libraries. Within a given batch, samples were prepared together, multiplexed and sequenced on the same HiSeq lane. In the paper's pipeline: Raw barcoded reads were processed with MIGEC, and single-read molecular identifier groups were discarded before consensus assembly and CDR3 extraction. VDJtools was used for post-analysis of the clonotype tables, and diversity was normalized by down-sampling every dataset to the size of the smallest sample. In repertoire overlap clustering, CDR3 amino acid sequences, but not nucleotide sequences, were matched to correct batch-related cross-sample contamination. The raw public data were reprocessed by TCRdb itself: fastp quality trimming at Q25, MiXCR clonotype calling, in-frame beta chains only. A single entry per CDR3 protein holds the most common genes and DNA from its merged rows. The V and J calls, along with clone size, are taken from TCRdb and not from the paper's own processing. For this sample there are about 200,000 distinct CDR3 sequences; over 25% appear just once. The ten top clones hold 3% to 3.5% of the sample.

TCR beta repertoires were profiled from peripheral blood of roughly 13 young patients with multiple sclerosis to demonstrate the VDJtools post-analysis software. The multiple sclerosis patients were children and adolescents ranging in age from about 6 to 17 years. Study-level results and caveats: When samples were clustered directly using the F measure, samples prepared in the same batch co-clustered strongly, which prompted a batch-effect correction. The control group was slightly older than the multiple sclerosis patient group. Significantly lower normalized Chao1 diversity was found in multiple sclerosis patients than in controls, suggesting substantial peripheral T-cell clonal expansion. Significantly higher frequencies in patients than in controls were found for five or six TRBV segments, including TRBV5-6, TRBV5-1 and TRBV20-1.

This clonotype came up many times. It lacks a known antigen. The sample holds no much larger clone one base away, and base qualities are not on file. This clonotype was obtained from a girl under 18 with multiple sclerosis. The V and J genes are TRBV10-3 and TRBJ2-1; the D gene is perhaps TRBD1, from 7 matching bases. The sequencing sample was made of blood. At the DNA level, the sequence is TGTGCCATCAGTGAGTCCTCAGGGGGGCTCTACAATGAGCAGTTCTTC. This translates into CAISESSGGLYNEQFF.